This TCR beta chain was found in a study of blood T cell repertoires in COVID-19. Study-wide context: Samples taken during acute and convalescent COVID-19 were collected in the United States, Italy and Spain.

Data came from immunoSEQ multiplex PCR; TCRdb stores just in-frame clones and leaves some out. The table has 200,000 to 300,000 clones, about 88% seen once. This clone was picked up one time. The CDR3 covers 16 residues. The germline V and J ends were trimmed by 0 bases and 0 bases, with 9 bases remaining between them. Per the germline V gene, CDR1 is MGHRA and CDR2 is YSYEKL. This clonotype originated in a man aged 60 to 69 who had recovered from COVID-19. The rearrangement joins TRBV4-1 to TRBJ1-5; D gene unclear. Sequencing was performed on peripheral blood. CDR3 loop: CASSQDAANSNQPQHF. CDR3 nucleotides: TGCGCCAGCAGCCAAGATGCAGCGAATAGCAATCAGCCCCAGCATTTT.